This is a list of T cell receptor beta chains from one sample in a study of blood T cell repertoires in COVID-19. Clones were read by immunoSEQ multiplex PCR, and TCRdb kept only the in-frame ones, dropping some. The sample yields 64,000 or so clones, around 86% seen once. The sample comprised peripheral blood. The receptors derive from a man aged 40-50 years with acute or convalescent COVID-19. Each CDR3 is given with its conserved first and last residue. D genes are given only for firm matches.

v_gene	d_gene	j_gene	CDR3nt	CDR3aa
TRBV5-4	TRBD1	TRBJ1-1	TGTGCCAGCATGCCAGTGGACAGGGGGACTGAAGCTTTCTTT	CASMPVDRGTEAFF
TRBV7-3	TRBD1	TRBJ1-6	TGTGCCAGCAGCTGGGACAGACATAATTCACCCCTCCACTTT	CASSWDRHNSPLHF
TRBV15	.	TRBJ2-5	TGTGCCACCAGTCAGGGTTACGAAGAGACCCAGTACTTC	CATSQGYEETQYF
TRBV5-6	.	TRBJ1-2	TGTGCCAGCAGCTTGGGCATACAGATTAACTATGGCTACACCTTC	CASSLGIQINYGYTF
TRBV11-3	.	TRBJ1-2	TGTGCCAGCAGCTTAGGGGGGGAGATCCACTTC	CASSLGGEIHF
TRBV10-1	.	TRBJ1-1	TGCGCCAGCAGTGATGGGGGGATGAACACTGAAGCTTTCTTT	CASSDGGMNTEAFF
TRBV5-1	TRBD2	TRBJ2-4	TGCGCCAGCAGCTTGGGACTAGCGGGGGCCGGGGCCAAAAACATTCAGTACTTC	CASSLGLAGAGAKNIQYF
TRBV18	TRBD1	TRBJ2-7	TGTGCCAGCTCACCTGGACAGGGGGGGACCTACGAGCAGTACTTC	CASSPGQGGTYEQYF
TRBV11-3	.	TRBJ2-7	TGTGCCAGCAGCGTGGGAGCTTGGTACGAGCAGTACTTC	CASSVGAWYEQYF
TRBV7-8	TRBD1	TRBJ1-1	TGTGCCAGCAGCTTACGACAGGGTGTGAACACTGAAGCTTTCTTT	CASSLRQGVNTEAFF
TRBV7-2	TRBD2	TRBJ2-5	TGTGCCAGCAGCGCGGGGGGGGCTAGCTATGAGACCCAGTACTTC	CASSAGGASYETQYF
TRBV4-1	TRBD1	TRBJ1-1	TGCGCCAGCAGCCAAAGTTGGGGTCCCCAGGGGGCAAGGGGGACTGAAGCTTTCTTT	CASSQSWGPQGARGTEAFF